The 18 T cell receptor beta chains presented below share a single source sample, sequenced in a study of PD-L1 blockade in urothelial cancer. Sequencing used immunoSEQ multiplex PCR; TCRdb keeps in-frame clones, though not all of them. The sample has 53,000 or so clones; roughly 91% are singletons. Time point meaning: peripheral blood 6 weeks after treatment start. The material was PBMCs, obtained around atezolizumab (anti-PD-L1) treatment. These receptor sequences come from a man in his fifties or sixties with urothelial cancer.

The chain joins TRBV21-1 to TRBJ1-4; TRBD1 reflects the table's D call only, with no check against the DNA. TRBV21-1 is a documented pseudogene. The CDR3 loop spans 17 amino acids. The CDR3 spells CASSKAQYRDENEKLFF. In DNA, the CDR3 is TGTGCCAGCAGCAAAGCGCAATACAGGGATGAGAATGAAAAACTGTTTTTT.

The V call is TRBV7-9, the J call TRBJ2-7, with TRBD2 matching over 8 bases. CDR1 is SEHNR, CDR2 FQNEAQ, per germline (reference sequence). Trimming at V came to 1 base and at J to 4 bases, leaving 12 bases not matched to a gene. This CDR3 is 17 amino acids long. The CDR3 DNA reads TGTGCCAGCAGCTTAGGTTTTGGTTTGACTAGCGAGTACGAGCAGTACTTC. It translates to CASSLGFGLTSEYEQYF.

This sequence joins TRBV20-1 and TRBJ2-7, with D unresolved. Per germline, CDR1 DFQATT and CDR2 SNEGSKA (reference sequence). Trimming took 0 bases from V and 3 from J, leaving 3 bases between them. CDR3 size: 11 residues. CDR3 loop: CSARDSYEQYF. CDR3 in DNA: TGCAGTGCTAGAGATAGCTACGAGCAGTACTTC.

The chain employs TRBV28 and TRBJ1-2; D may be TRBD1 (5 bases). This CDR3 has 13 residues. The germline CDR1 and CDR2 sequences are MDHEN and SYDVKM. V lost 4 bases and J lost 6, with 12 bases in between. The DNA of the CDR3 is TGTGCCAGCAGTTACGGGGGAATGGATGGCTACACCTTC. This sequence encodes CASSYGGMDGYTF.

The rearrangement links TRBV21-1 to TRBJ2-7; TRBD1 is the table's D call, not checked against the DNA. TRBV21-1 is flagged as a pseudogene. The CDR3 is made up of 15 amino acids. In nucleotides, the CDR3 is TGTGCCAGCAGCAAAAAACGGGACAGGGAGGACGAGCAGTACTTC. Residues: CASSKKRDREDEQYF.

V usage is TRBV19 and J usage is TRBJ2-2; 8 nucleotides match TRBD1. The CDR3 loop spans 13 amino acids. CDR1 and CDR2 from the germline V gene are LNHDA and SQIVND (reference sequence). J was trimmed by 6 bases and V by 5 bases; bases with no gene match: 2. CDR3 protein: CASSDRGPGELFF. In nucleotides, the CDR3 is TGTGCCAGTAGTGACAGGGGCCCCGGGGAGCTGTTTTTT.

V gene TRBV6-6 combines with J gene TRBJ2-7; tentatively, D is TRBD2 (5 bases). In germline, CDR1 is MNHNY, CDR2 SVGAGI (reference sequence). Trimming took 7 bases from V and 2 from J, leaving 18 bases between them. This CDR3 region has 15 residues. The CDR3 here is CASTQAERGPYEQYF. Here the CDR3 DNA reads TGTGCCAGCACCCAGGCTGAGAGAGGGCCCTACGAGCAGTACTTC.

The V gene is TRBV10-1, the J gene TRBJ1-2; TRBD1 matches 11 bases. This CDR3 has 14 amino acids. The V gene's germline CDR1 is WNHNN and CDR2 SYGVQD (reference sequence). The trim removed 6 bases at V and 5 bases at J, leaving 5 bases unmatched. CDR3 sequence reads: CASRGTGGRYGYTF. The CDR3 DNA sequence: TGCGCCAGCAGGGGGACAGGGGGTAGGTATGGCTACACCTTC.

This clone was observed a few times. V gene TRBV6-1 combines with J gene TRBJ1-1; D gene uncertain. The CDR3 has 14 amino acids. Germline CDR1 MNHNS, CDR2 SASEGT. Trimming removed 2 bases from V and 4 bases from J, with 11 bases in between. The CDR3 protein is CASSEPGWATEAFF. The CDR3 DNA reads as TGTGCCAGCAGTGAACCGGGATGGGCCACTGAAGCTTTCTTT.

This sequence joins TRBV18 and TRBJ2-3; D gene ambiguous. This CDR3 spans 13 amino acids. Trimming left V 3 bases short and J 0 bases short, with 4 bases between. CDR1 is KGHSH and CDR2 is LQKENI in the germline V gene. The CDR3 sequence is CASSPESTDTQYF. The DNA of the CDR3 is TGTGCCAGCTCACCCGAGAGCACAGATACGCAGTATTTT.

J is TRBJ2-2 and V is TRBV7-9; D is perhaps TRBD2 (6 bases). The CDR3 consists of 14 residues. Germline CDR1 is SEHNR and CDR2 is FQNEAQ (reference sequence). V lost 5 bases and J lost 3, with 10 bases in between. In DNA, the CDR3 is TGTGCCAGCAGCACCGGGACTGACACCGGGGAGCTGTTTTTT. Its protein is CASSTGTDTGELFF.

The chain links TRBV5-1 to TRBJ2-3; 7 bases map to TRBD2. Trimming cost V 5 bases and J 2 bases; bases outside gene matches: 5. CDR3 size: 14 residues. CDR1 is SGHRS, CDR2 YFSETQ, per germline. The CDR3 nucleotides read TGCGCCAGCAGTTCCGGGAGGTCCACAGATACGCAGTATTTT. Protein product: CASSSGRSTDTQYF. Complete variable domain (other parts from reference TRBV5-1 and TRBJ2-3): KAGVTQTPRYLIKTRGQQVTLSCSPISGHRSVSWYQQTPGQGLQFLFEYFSETQRNKGNFPGRFSGRQFSNSRSEMNVSTLELGDSALYLCASSSGRSTDTQYFGPGTRLTVL.

The rearrangement joins TRBV19 to TRBJ1-2, with 10 bases that match TRBD1. After removal of 4 bases from V and 6 bases from J, the junction contained 17 bases not matched to a gene. The CDR3 has 18 residues. Germline-derived CDR1 and CDR2 are LNHDA and SQIVND (reference sequence). In DNA form, the CDR3 reads TGTGCCAGTAGTAAATCCGGGACAGGGGTGGTTAGACGTGATGGCTACACCTTC. Translation: CASSKSGTGVVRRDGYTF.

This chain uses TRBV27 with TRBJ2-7, with 13 nucleotides matching TRBD2. The germline CDR1 and CDR2 sequences are MNHEY and SMNVEV (reference sequence). V was pared by 10 bases and J by 0 bases, with 3 bases of the junction left unmatched. The CDR3 consists of 14 residues. The CDR3 spells CATGTSGDSYEQYF. In nucleotides, the CDR3 is TGTGCCACCGGGACTAGCGGGGACTCCTACGAGCAGTACTTC.

V is TRBV7-2 and J is TRBJ2-2; tentative D call: TRBD1 (6 bases). Between the trimmed V and J ends, which lost 6 bases and 2 bases, there was a span of 16 bases. This CDR3 spans 16 amino acids. Germline-derived CDR1 and CDR2 are SGHTA and FQGNSA. This chain's CDR3 is CASRQGQTSNTGELFF. Written as DNA, the CDR3 is TGTGCCAGCAGACAAGGACAGACGTCAAACACCGGGGAGCTGTTTTTT.

This clone was seen only a few times. The V and J genes are TRBV21-1 and TRBJ2-7; TRBD2 is the table's D call, not checked against the DNA. TRBV21-1 is listed as a pseudogene. CDR3 length: 18 residues. The CDR3 region has the DNA TGTGCCAGCAGCAAAGCGAGGCCTACTAGCGGGAGACTGTACGAGCAGTACTTC. The encoded protein is CASSKARPTSGRLYEQYF.

This clone was seen only once. The J gene is TRBJ2-6, the V gene TRBV6-5; 7 bases map to TRBD1. Germline assignment: CDR1 MNHEY and CDR2 SVGAGI. This CDR3 comprises 16 residues. V lost 0 bases, J lost 2 bases, and 1 base stayed unmatched. The CDR3 loop is CASSYSRGPGANVLTF. The CDR3 DNA is TGTGCCAGCAGTTACTCGAGGGGGCCTGGGGCCAACGTCCTGACTTTC.

V and J are TRBV9 and TRBJ1-1; possible D gene TRBD1, 6 bases. Between the trimmed V and J ends, which lost 3 bases and 6 bases, there was a span of 24 bases. CDR1 and CDR2 from the germline V gene are SGDLS and YYNGEE. The CDR3 is 17 amino acids. CDR3 sequence: CASSAHQGRVGKAEAFF. The CDR3, as DNA: TGTGCCAGCAGCGCCCACCAGGGGAGGGTGGGTAAGGCTGAAGCTTTCTTT.